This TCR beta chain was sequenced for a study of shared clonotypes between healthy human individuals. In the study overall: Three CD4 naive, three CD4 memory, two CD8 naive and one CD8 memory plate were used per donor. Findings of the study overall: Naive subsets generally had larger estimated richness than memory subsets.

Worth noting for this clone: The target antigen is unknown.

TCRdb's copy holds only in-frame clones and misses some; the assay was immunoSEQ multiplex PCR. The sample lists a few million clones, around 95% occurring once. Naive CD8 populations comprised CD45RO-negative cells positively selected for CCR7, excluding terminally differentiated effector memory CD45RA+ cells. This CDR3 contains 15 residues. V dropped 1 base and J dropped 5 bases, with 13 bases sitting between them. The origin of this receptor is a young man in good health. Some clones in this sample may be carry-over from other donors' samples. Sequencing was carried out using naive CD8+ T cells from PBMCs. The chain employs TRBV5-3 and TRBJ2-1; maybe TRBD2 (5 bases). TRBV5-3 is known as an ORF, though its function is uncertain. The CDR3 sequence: CARSLSNAGHNEQFF. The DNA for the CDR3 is TGTGCCAGAAGCTTGTCCAATGCGGGTCACAATGAGCAGTTCTTC.